This T cell receptor (beta chain) was sequenced during a study of metastatic and nonmetastatic thyroid tumors. There are 16 residues in the CDR3. V was clipped by 5 bases and J by 4 bases; unmatched bases: 13. CDR1 and CDR2 from the germline V gene are SGHTA and FQGNSA. This clone has more than one count but fewer than ten. The antigen is unknown. A much larger clone sits a single nucleotide away, making a read error possible. All patients were treatment-naive before thyroid surgery. Study-wide results and limits: A significant increase in TCR beta diversity was reportedly seen in malignant thyroid tumors relative to benign nodules, in blood and tumor.

Authors' methods: The authors used CDR3 differences across clinicopathological groups to build a distant-metastasis classifier for papillary thyroid cancer. TCRdb reassembled clones from the PCR reads with MiXCR. The V and J calls come from TCRdb's annotation, not from the publication. The data show 20,000 to 25,000 clones, 9.5% to 13% seen once. The TCR sequence derives from a female donor with papillary thyroid cancer or a benign thyroid nodule (not recorded which). Some clones in this sample may be carry-over from other donors' samples. The J gene is TRBJ2-5, the V gene TRBV7-2, with 7 bases aligning to TRBD2. The sequenced material came from blood. In DNA form, the CDR3 reads TGTGCCAGCAGCCCGAAGGGAGCGGGATGTCGAGAGACCCAGTACTTC. Its translation: CASSPKGAGCRETQYF.